The 2 T cell receptor beta chains below all came from one sample that was sequenced in a study of control samples from healthy donors and cancer patients. The repertoire was sequenced with immunoSEQ multiplex PCR; TCRdb's copy has only in-frame clones and lacks some. Counted here are 90,000 to 100,000 clones, 79% occurring once; the ten biggest clones make up about 10%. Source material: blood. The receptors were sampled from a woman in her twenties or thirties in good health.

This chain links TRBV10-3 with TRBJ2-7; TRBD1 might be the D (6 bases). The ends were cut back, 2 bases at V and 6 bases at J, with 14 bases in the middle. The CDR3 has 14 amino acids. Germline CDR1 and CDR2: ENHRY and SYGVKD. This chain's CDR3 is CAISETGSVGEQYF. The DNA of the CDR3 is TGTGCCATCAGTGAGACAGGGTCAGTGGGCGAGCAGTACTTC.

V usage is TRBV30 and J usage is TRBJ1-5, with a weak D call TRBD1 (5 bases). Trimming removed 0 bases at V and 4 bases at J, with 13 bases between. The germline CDR1 and CDR2 sequences are GTSNPN and SVGIG (reference sequence). The CDR3 sequence is 15 residues long. CDR3 region: CAWSVQSGGNQPQHF. Written as DNA, the CDR3 is TGTGCCTGGAGTGTACAGTCGGGGGGGAATCAGCCCCAGCATTTT.